Described below is a single T cell receptor (beta chain) sequence and its context. Original handling: Amplification with reference gene primers provided the estimates of nucleated cell counts. Method: immunoSEQ multiplex PCR; TCRdb's copy keeps in-frame clones and lacks some. The DNA gave D and trimming, while V, J and clone size come from that table. This table has some 250,000 clones, 88% appearing once. The germline V gene encodes CDR1 SGHVS and CDR2 FQNEAQ. Trimming removed 5 bases from V and 4 bases from J; junction bases left unmatched: 8. The CDR3 runs 14 residues. This sample was included in a study of blood T cell repertoires in COVID-19. Study summary: The United States, Italy and Spain supplied acute and convalescent COVID-19 samples.

V is TRBV7-8 and J is TRBJ2-7; TRBD2 agrees at 7 bases. Sequencing was done on a sample of peripheral blood. The receptor was derived from a human donor in a cohort sampled during active COVID-19. CDR3 nucleotide sequence: TGTGCCAGCAGCCCTGGGACTATGGTGTACGAGCAGTACTTC. Protein: CASSPGTMVYEQYF.